This T cell receptor beta chain was sequenced in a study of T-cell reconstitution after alpha-beta-depleted transplantation in children listed by TCRdb under 2016. Study-level background: Using TCR repertoire profiling, the study quantitatively followed how T-cell immune reconstitution unfolded in children after TCRalphabeta/CD19-depleted allogeneic hematopoietic cell transplantation. Broad study findings and their caveats: Over the following months the frequencies of hyperexpanded clones went down, and after one year T-cell counts and TCRbeta diversity were mostly credited to newly produced T cells. The apparently early recovery of alphabetaT-cell counts about two months after transplant reportedly depended on only several hundred rapidly expanded clones that came from non-depleted graft cells. In some patients, the high TCRbeta diversity seen at day 60 was put down to recipient T cells and intrathymic progenitors that had survived conditioning.

The intended sense of this specimen's treatment or condition label: allogeneic hematopoietic cell transplantation with graft depleted of TCRalphabeta T cells and CD19 B cells. Transplant recipients were children who received TCRalphabeta/CD19-depleted allogeneic hematopoietic cell grafts. Library preparation was by PCR. The instrument given in TCRdb is Illumina HiSeq 2500. TCR libraries were prepared with molecular barcoding, using unique molecular identifiers to normalize TCRbeta repertoire quantification. In-frame beta chains were kept once TCRdb had trimmed the public reads at Q25 with fastp and called clones with MiXCR. All rows with the same CDR3 protein become a single entry with the most common DNA and genes. The sample data list 180,000 or so distinct CDR3 sequences, and 5.5% to 7% of these were observed just once. The top ten clonotypes cover around 4.3% of the sample. The CDR3 measures 13 amino acids from cysteine to phenylalanine. This entry keeps only the CDR3 DNA: 39 bases, framed from base 1. For CDR1 and CDR2, the germline V gene lists KGHDR and SFDVKD. V is shortened by 0 bases, J by 9 bases, and the region joining them spans 8 bases.

This clonotype was seen repeatedly, ten times or more. No antigen is known for it. Per-nucleotide qualities are absent, and no much larger clonotype sits a single base away. Source: PBMCs, taken before TCRalphabeta/CD19-depleted stem cell transplant. The V and J genes are TRBV24-1 and TRBJ2-1; the D gene is unclear. This TCR was recovered from a girl in the first two years of life with combined immunodeficiency, due to receive a stem cell transplant. The CDR3: CATSDLPGGEQFF. The nucleotide sequence is TGTGCCACCAGTGATTTGCCGGGCGGTGAGCAGTTCTTC.